This T cell receptor (beta chain) appears in the sequencing data of a study of tumor-infiltrating lymphocytes in primary liver carcinoma. Study-wide results and limits: Samples, which were bulk and unsorted, did not allow CD4+ and CD8+ repertoires to be compared.

Researchers generated TCR beta cDNA from about 530 ng of total RNA, relying on a constant-region primer. For TCR beta, libraries were produced by three nested multiplex PCR rounds using slightly modified ARM-PCR. For roughly 10 cycles apiece, the opening two PCR rounds ran with TRBV1-TRBV30 forward primers and a C-beta reverse primer. One entry per CDR3 protein results from TCRdb running MiXCR on the multiplex PCR reads. The sample lists fewer than 350,000 distinct CDR3 sequences, 65% occurring once. Blood RNA originated from unsorted whole blood, with germline DNA additionally extracted. Of note for this clonotype: Its antigen remains unknown.

V lost 0 bases to trimming and J lost 2 bases, with 13 bases between them. CDR1 is LGHNA and CDR2 is YSLEER in the germline V gene. The CDR3 covers 16 residues. The sequence was collected from a man aged 35-49 years with primary liver carcinoma and hepatitis B virus infection. The specimen sequenced was peripheral blood. This sequence joins TRBV4-3 and TRBJ1-2; D gene unclear. This CDR3 reads CASSQEGRGGNYGYTF. CDR3 coding DNA: TGCGCCAGCAGCCAAGAAGGGCGGGGAGGGAACTATGGCTACACCTTC.